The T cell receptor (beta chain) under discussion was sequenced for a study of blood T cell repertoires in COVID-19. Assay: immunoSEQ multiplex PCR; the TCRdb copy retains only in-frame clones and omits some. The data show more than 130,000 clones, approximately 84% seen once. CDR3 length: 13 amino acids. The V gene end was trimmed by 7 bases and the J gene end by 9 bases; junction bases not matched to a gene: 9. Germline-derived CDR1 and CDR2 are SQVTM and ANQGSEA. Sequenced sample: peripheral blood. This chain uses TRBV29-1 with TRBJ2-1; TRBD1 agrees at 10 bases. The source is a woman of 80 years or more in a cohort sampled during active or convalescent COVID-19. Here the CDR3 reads CSGGTTGGSEQFF. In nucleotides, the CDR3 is TGCAGCGGAGGAACGACAGGGGGCAGTGAGCAGTTCTTC.